This entry concerns a single T cell receptor (beta chain). Its target is unknown. The entry originates in a study of persistence of HIV-infected CD4 T cells. Study summary: A median of 8 years of suppressive ART preceded sampling. General observations from the study: TCRbeta richness was lower in CMV- and Gag-responding cells than in anti-CD3/anti-CD28-responding cells. TCR analyses could not target the rare provirus-carrying CMV-responding cells.

This was the immunoSEQ version 4 assay in survey mode. Sequencing used immunoSEQ multiplex PCR; TCRdb keeps in-frame clones, though not all of them. The sample holds roughly 43,000 clones, roughly 90% seen once. CDR3 length: 12 amino acids. The V end was cut by 2 bases, the J end by 7 bases, with 5 bases between. Cells were stimulated nonspecifically with anti-CD3/anti-CD28 magnetic beads. CD4+ T cells upregulating both CD40 ligand and CD69 were sorted as responding cells. The sample in question was CD4+ T cells sorted from PBMCs after roughly 17-hour stimulation, obtained from a patient who received antiretroviral therapy. This chain uses TRBV12-3 or TRBV12-4 with TRBJ1-4, with unresolved D. The source is an adult man with HIV who was CMV-seropositive. CDR3 sequence: CASSLNLEKLFF. As DNA, the CDR3 is TGTGCCAGCAGTTTAAACCTTGAAAAACTGTTTTTT.